The 8 T cell receptor beta chains given below trace back to one sample, sequenced in a study of T-cell memory formation after mild COVID-19. TCRdb processed the 5' RACE reads anew with MiXCR; each CDR3 protein has one entry. This table holds 580,000 or so distinct CDR3 sequences, 15% to 20% found once. The specimen sequenced was PBMCs or a T cell subset sorted from them (not recorded which). Every receptor here comes from an adult woman who had mild COVID-19 (a few samples of this study predate the infection). Cell type and time point are not known.

The rearrangement links TRBV2 to TRBJ1-4, with a possible D match to TRBD1 (5 bases). The CDR3 loop spans 16 amino acids. V lost 4 bases and J lost 6, with 18 bases in between. CDR1 SNHLY and CDR2 FYNNEI come from the germline V gene. The CDR3 nucleotides are TGTGCCAGCAGTGGGACTGGGAGGGGCGAATATGAAAAACTGTTTTTT. Amino acids: CASSGTGRGEYEKLFF. Drawing the rest from reference TRBV2 and TRBJ1-4, the complete variable domain is EPEVTQTPSHQVTQMGQEVILRCVPISNHLYFYWYRQILGQKVEFLVSFYNNEISEKSEIFDDQFSVERPDGSNFTLKIRSTKLEDSAMYFCASSGTGRGEYEKLFFGSGTQLSVL.

This chain links TRBV7-2 with TRBJ1-5; the D gene is possibly TRBD1 (5 bases). The CDR3 runs 15 residues. Trimming stripped 0 bases from V and 6 bases from J, with 12 bases between. Germline V CDR1 and CDR2: SGHTA, FQGNSA. CDR3 protein: CASSLASGPIQPQHF. The CDR3 DNA reads TGTGCCAGCAGCTTAGCGTCGGGGCCTATTCAGCCCCAGCATTTT.

The chain has TRBV7-2 and TRBJ2-5; 14 bases match TRBD2. Trimming took 5 bases from V and 3 from J; bases not matched to a gene: 5. The CDR3 length is 16 residues. From germline, CDR1 is SGHTA and CDR2 FQGNSA. For the CDR3, the DNA is TGTGCCAGCAGCCTCCAGGGACTAGCGGGAGAAGAGACCCAGTACTTC. Translated: CASSLQGLAGEETQYF.

This clonotype came up a few times. J is TRBJ1-4 and V is TRBV3-1; D is unclear. Looked up from germline, CDR1 is LGHDT and CDR2 is YNNKEL (reference sequence). The CDR3 is made up of 19 amino acids. V was clipped by 1 base and J by 0 bases, with 18 bases between them. This chain's CDR3 is CASSQASTYLRATNEKLFF. The CDR3 DNA reads TGTGCCAGCAGCCAAGCTTCGACCTACCTTCGGGCAACTAATGAAAAACTGTTTTTT.

This clonotype was seen more than once but under ten times. This rearrangement joins TRBV5-1 to TRBJ1-4; 10 nucleotides align to TRBD1. The CDR3 is made up of 15 amino acids. Trimming at V came to 4 bases and at J to 6 bases, leaving 6 bases not matched to a gene. The V gene's germline CDR1 is SGHRS and CDR2 YFSETQ. CDR3 amino acids: CASSPRQGADEKLFF. The CDR3 DNA reads as TGCGCCAGCAGCCCTAGACAGGGGGCGGATGAAAAACTGTTTTTT.

The rearrangement joins TRBV7-8 to TRBJ1-4, with 8 nucleotides matching TRBD1. Trimming at V came to 2 bases and at J to 8 bases, leaving 10 bases not matched to a gene. The V gene's germline CDR1 is SGHVS and CDR2 FQNEAQ. The CDR3 has 16 residues. Here the CDR3 DNA reads TGTGCCAGCAGCTTACTATCAGGACAGGGAAAAGAAAAACTGTTTTTT. Translated: CASSLLSGQGKEKLFF.

The chain combines TRBV28 with TRBJ1-4; the D is unclear. Per the germline V gene, CDR1 is MDHEN and CDR2 is SYDVKM. V gave up 3 bases and J gave up 4 bases, with 9 bases separating them. The length of the CDR3 is 14 residues. CDR3 sequence reads: CASSFLRDNEKLFF. CDR3 nucleotides: TGTGCCAGCAGTTTCCTGCGAGATAATGAAAAACTGTTTTTT.

The rearrangement links TRBV30 to TRBJ2-2; maybe TRBD1 (6 bases). V lost 3 bases and J 4 bases, leaving 12 bases between the germline ends. This CDR3 has 14 residues. CDR1 is GTSNPN and CDR2 is SVGIG in the germline V gene (reference sequence). The CDR3 region is CAWSPPTGTGELFF. The DNA of the CDR3 is TGTGCCTGGAGCCCTCCGACAGGCACCGGGGAGCTGTTTTTT.